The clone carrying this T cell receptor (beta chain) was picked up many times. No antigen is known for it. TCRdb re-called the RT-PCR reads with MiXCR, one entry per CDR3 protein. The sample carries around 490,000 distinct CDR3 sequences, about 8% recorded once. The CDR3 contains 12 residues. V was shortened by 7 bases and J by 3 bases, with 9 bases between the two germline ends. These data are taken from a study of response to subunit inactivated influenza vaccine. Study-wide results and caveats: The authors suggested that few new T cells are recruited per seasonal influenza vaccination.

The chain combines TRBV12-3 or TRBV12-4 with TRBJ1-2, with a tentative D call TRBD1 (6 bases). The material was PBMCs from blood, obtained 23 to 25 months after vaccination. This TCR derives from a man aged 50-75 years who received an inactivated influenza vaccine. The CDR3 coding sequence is TGTGCCAGCAACGAGGGGGACTATGGCTACACCTTC. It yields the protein CASNEGDYGYTF.